The entry below describes one T cell receptor beta chain. These data come from a study of T cell clones after liver transplantation. The wider study: In this trial, immunosuppression withdrawal was attempted within 2 years of liver transplant. Pre-transplant mixed lymphocyte reactions yielded third-party-reactive TCRbeta sequences as comparators for graft-donor-reactive sequences. Without induction therapy, subjects received standard immunosuppression until 12-24 months post-transplant.

Germline CDR1 reads SQVTM; CDR2 reads ANQGSEA. The V gene lost 5 bases and the J gene lost 0 bases, with 7 bases spanning the gap. The CDR3 has 12 residues. Unstimulated PBMCs were sorted into CD3+CD4+ and CD3+CD8+ populations. Assay used: immunoSEQ multiplex PCR; TCRdb lists only in-frame clones, some missing. The sample has 15,000 to 20,000 clones, around 80% seen once. This clonotype originated in a human patient who received a liver transplant. Some T cells may be transferred from the graft donor. The genes are TRBV29-1 and TRBJ1-2; maybe TRBD1 (5 bases). The source material was CD8+ T cells from blood, sampled less than 50 months after liver transplant. The chain's CDR3 is CSVRTSNYGYTF. The CDR3 DNA sequence: TGCAGCGTTCGGACATCTAACTATGGCTACACCTTC.